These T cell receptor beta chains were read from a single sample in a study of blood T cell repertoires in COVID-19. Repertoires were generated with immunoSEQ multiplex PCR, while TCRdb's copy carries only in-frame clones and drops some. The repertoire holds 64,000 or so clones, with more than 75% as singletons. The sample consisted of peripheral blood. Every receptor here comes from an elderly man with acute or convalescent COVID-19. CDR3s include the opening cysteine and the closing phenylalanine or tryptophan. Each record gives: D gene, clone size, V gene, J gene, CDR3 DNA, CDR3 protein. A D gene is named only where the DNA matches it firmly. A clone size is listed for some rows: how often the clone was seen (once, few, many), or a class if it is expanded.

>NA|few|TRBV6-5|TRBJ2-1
TGTGCCAGCAGTTACTCGTGGCAGGCGAATGAGCAGTTCTTC
CASSYSWQANEQFF
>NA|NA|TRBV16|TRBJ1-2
TGTGCCAGCAGCCACCGGACAGTCTATGGCTACACCTTC
CASSHRTVYGYTF
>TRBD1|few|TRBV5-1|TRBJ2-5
TGCGCCAGCAAGGCGACAGGGACGTCTGAGACCCAGTACTTC
CASKATGTSETQYF
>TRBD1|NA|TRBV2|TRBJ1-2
TGTGCCAGCATTGGGACAGGCGGTGGCTACACCTTC
CASIGTGGGYTF
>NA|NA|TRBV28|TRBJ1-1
TGTGCCAGCAGTTTATTTCGGGGGACCGTGAACACTGAAGCTTTCTTT
CASSLFRGTVNTEAFF
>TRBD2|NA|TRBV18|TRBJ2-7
TGTGCCAGCTCAGTACTAGCGGGAGAGTCCAAGCTTTACTTC
CASSVLAGESKLYF
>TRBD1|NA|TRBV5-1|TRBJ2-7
TGCGCCAGCAGCTTGCAGGGGGTTCGCTACGAGCAGTACTTC
CASSLQGVRYEQYF
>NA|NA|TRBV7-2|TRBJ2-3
TGTGCCAGCAGCTCCGCTAGCGGCACAGATACGCAGTATTTT
CASSSASGTDTQYF
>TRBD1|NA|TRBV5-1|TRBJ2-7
TGCGCCAGCAGCGTGGGACAGGGCGGGTACGAGCAGTACTTC
CASSVGQGGYEQYF
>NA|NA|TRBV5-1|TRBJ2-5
TGCGCCAGCAGCCCGGCGGGAAAAAAACAACAAGAGACCCAGTACTTC
CASSPAGKKQQETQYF
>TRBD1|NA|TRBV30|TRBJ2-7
TGTGCCTGTCAGGGGGCAAGGAACGAGCAGTACTTC
CACQGARNEQYF
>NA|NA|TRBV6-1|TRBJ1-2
TGTGCCAGCAGTGAAATCCCCAACATCGGGGGTGGCTACACCTTC
CASSEIPNIGGGYTF
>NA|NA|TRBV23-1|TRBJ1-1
TGCGCCAGCAGTCCCTTGGAGGGAAACACTGAAGCTTTCTTT
CASSPLEGNTEAFF
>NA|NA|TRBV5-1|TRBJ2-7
TGCGCCAGCAGCTTGGAGGGGGTAATCGGCTACGAGCAGTACTTC
CASSLEGVIGYEQYF
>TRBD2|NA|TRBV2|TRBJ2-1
TGTGCCAGCAGTGAAAGTAGCGGGAGGGCGAATGAGCAGTTCTTC
CASSESSGRANEQFF
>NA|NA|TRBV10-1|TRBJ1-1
TGCGCCAGCACGTATACAGGGTTGGACACTGAAGCTTTCTTT
CASTYTGLDTEAFF
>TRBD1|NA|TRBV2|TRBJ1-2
TGTGCCAGCAGTGCATGGACAGGGAGAGCCTATGGCTACACCTTC
CASSAWTGRAYGYTF